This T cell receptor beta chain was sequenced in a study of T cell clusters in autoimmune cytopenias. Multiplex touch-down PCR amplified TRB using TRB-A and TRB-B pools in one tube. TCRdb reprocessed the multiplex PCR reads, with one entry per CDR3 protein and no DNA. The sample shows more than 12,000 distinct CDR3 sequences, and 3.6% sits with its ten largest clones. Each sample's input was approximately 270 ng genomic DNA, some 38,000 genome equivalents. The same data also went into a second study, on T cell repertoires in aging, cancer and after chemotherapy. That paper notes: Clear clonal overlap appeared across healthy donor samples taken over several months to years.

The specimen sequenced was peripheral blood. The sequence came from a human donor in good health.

The CDR3 sequence is CASSLGDRYEQYF. This chain links TRBV5-6 with TRBJ2-7; the D gene TCRdb calls, TRBD1, cannot be checked with no DNA. The CDR3 spans 13 residues. The germline gives CDR1 SGHDT, CDR2 YYEEEE.